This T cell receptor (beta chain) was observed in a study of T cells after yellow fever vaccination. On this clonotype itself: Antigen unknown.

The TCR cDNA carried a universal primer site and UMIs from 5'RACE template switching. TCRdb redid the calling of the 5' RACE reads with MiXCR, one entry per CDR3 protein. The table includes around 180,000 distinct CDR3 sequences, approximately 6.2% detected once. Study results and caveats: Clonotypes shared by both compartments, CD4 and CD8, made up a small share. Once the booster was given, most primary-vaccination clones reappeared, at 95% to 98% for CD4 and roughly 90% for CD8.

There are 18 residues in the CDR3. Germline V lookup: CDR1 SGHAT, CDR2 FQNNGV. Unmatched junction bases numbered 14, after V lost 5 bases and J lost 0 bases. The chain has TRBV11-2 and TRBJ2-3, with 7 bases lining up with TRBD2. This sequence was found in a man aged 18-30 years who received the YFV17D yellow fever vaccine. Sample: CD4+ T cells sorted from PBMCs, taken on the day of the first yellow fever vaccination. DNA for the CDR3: TGTGCCAGCAGCCCACTTCAACGGGGAGGGCTCAGCACAGATACGCAGTATTTT. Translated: CASSPLQRGGLSTDTQYF.